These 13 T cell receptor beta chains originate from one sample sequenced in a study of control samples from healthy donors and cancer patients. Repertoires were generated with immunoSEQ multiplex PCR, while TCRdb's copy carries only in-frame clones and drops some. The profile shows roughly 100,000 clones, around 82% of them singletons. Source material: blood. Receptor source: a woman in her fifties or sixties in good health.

CDR3 sequence (DNA): TGTGCCAGCAGTGATCTTGGGGGTTATACTGAAGCTTTCTTT. Its protein is CASSDLGGYTEAFF. V and J are TRBV25-1 and TRBJ1-1, with D tentatively TRBD1 (5 bases). CDR1 is MGHDK and CDR2 is SYGVNS in the germline V gene. The CDR3 runs to 14 residues. Between the trimmed V and J ends, which lost 3 bases and 5 bases, there was a span of 13 bases.

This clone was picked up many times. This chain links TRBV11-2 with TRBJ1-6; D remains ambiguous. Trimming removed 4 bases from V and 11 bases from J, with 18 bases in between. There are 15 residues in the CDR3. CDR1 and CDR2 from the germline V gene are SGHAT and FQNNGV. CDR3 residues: CASSSQPKSVAPLHF. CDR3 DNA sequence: TGTGCCAGCAGCTCTCAACCGAAGTCTGTGGCACCCCTCCACTTT.

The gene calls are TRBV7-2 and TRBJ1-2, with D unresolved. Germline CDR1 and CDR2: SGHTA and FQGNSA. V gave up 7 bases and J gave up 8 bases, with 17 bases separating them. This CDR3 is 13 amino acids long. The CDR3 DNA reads TGTGCCAGCATCTCTAGTTCGGGGAAAGGCTACACCTTC. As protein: CASISSSGKGYTF.

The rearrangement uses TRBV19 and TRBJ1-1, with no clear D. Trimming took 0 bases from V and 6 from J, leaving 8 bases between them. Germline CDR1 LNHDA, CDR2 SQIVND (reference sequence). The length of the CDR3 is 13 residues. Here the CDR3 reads CASSIDAGSEAFF. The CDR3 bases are TGTGCCAGTAGTATAGATGCGGGGTCTGAAGCTTTCTTT. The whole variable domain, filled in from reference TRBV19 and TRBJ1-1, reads DGGITQSPKYLFRKEGQNVTLSCEQNLNHDAMYWYRQDPGQGLRLIYYSQIVNDFQKGDIAEGYSVSREKKESFPLTVTSAQKNPTAFYLCASSIDAGSEAFFGQGTRLTVV.

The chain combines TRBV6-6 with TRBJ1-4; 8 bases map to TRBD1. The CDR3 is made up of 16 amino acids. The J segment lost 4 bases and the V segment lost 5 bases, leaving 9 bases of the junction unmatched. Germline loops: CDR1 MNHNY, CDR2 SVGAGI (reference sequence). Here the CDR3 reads CASSNLRGQGNEKLFF. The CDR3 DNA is TGTGCCAGCAGTAACCTCAGGGGGCAGGGTAATGAAAAACTGTTTTTT.

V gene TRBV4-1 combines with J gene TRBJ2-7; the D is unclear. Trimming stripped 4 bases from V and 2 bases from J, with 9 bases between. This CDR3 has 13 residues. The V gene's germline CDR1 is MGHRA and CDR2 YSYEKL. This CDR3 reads CASSLDQAYEQYF. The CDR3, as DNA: TGCGCCAGCAGCCTCGACCAGGCCTACGAGCAGTACTTC.

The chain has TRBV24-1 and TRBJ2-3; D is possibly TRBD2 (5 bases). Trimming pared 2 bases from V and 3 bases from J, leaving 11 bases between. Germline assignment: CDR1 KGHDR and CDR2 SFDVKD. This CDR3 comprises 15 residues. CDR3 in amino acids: CATSDSPGGTDTQYF. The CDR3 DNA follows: TGTGCCACCAGTGATTCCCCCGGCGGGACAGATACGCAGTATTTT.

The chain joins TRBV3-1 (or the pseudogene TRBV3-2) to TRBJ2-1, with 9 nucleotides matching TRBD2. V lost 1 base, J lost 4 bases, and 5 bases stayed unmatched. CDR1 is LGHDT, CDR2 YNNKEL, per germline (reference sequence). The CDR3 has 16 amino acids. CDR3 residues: CASSQVAGALYNEQFF. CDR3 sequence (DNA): TGTGCCAGCAGCCAAGTAGCGGGGGCCCTTTACAATGAGCAGTTCTTC.

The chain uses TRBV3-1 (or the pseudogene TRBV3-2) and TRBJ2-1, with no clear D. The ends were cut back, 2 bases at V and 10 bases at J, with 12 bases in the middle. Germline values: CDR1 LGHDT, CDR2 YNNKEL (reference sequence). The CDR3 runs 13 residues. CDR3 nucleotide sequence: TGTGCCAGCAGCCAATATTTGGACGGCGAGCAGTTCTTC. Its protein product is CASSQYLDGEQFF.

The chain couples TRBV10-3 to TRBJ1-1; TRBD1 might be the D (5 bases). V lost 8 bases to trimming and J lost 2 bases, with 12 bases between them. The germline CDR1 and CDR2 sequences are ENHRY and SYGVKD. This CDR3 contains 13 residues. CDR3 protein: CAIRRGQNTEAFF. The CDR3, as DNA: TGTGCCATCCGAAGGGGTCAAAACACTGAAGCTTTCTTT.

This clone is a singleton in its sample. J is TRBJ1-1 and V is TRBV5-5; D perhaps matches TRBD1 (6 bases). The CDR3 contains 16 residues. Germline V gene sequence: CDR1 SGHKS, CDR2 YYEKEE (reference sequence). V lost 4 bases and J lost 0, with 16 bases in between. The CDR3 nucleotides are TGTGCCAGCAGCCCTAGGACAGATATGATGAACACTGAAGCTTTCTTT. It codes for CASSPRTDMMNTEAFF.

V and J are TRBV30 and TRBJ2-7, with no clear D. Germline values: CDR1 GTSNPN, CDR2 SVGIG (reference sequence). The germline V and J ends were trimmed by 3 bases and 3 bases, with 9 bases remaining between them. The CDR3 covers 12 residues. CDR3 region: CAWRPSFYEQYF. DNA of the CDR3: TGTGCCTGGAGGCCGTCCTTCTACGAGCAGTACTTC. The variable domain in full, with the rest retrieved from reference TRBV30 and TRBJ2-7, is SQTIHQWPATLVQPVGSPLSLECTVEGTSNPNLYWYRQAAGRGLQLLFYSVGIGQISSEVPQNLSASRPQDRQFILSSKKLLLSDSGFYLCAWRPSFYEQYFGPGTRLTVT.

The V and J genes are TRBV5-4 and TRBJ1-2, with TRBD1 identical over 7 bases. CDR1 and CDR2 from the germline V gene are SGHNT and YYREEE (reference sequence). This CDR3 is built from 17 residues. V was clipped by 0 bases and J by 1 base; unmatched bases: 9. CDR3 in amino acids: CASSLGLGTALNYGYTF. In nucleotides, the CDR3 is TGTGCCAGCAGCTTGGGCCTCGGGACAGCGCTTAACTATGGCTACACCTTC.